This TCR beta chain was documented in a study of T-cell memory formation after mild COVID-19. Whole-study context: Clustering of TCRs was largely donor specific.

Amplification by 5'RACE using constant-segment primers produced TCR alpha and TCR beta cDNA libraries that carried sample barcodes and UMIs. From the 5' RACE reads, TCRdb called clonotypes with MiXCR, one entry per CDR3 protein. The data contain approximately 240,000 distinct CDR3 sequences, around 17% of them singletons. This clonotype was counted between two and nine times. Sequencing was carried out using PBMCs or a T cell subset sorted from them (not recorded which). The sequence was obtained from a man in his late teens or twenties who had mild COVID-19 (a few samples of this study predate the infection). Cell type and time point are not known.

CDR3 nucleotide sequence: TGTGCCAGCAGCGCTTTGCAGTCCCACCCGGACACTGAAGCTTTCTTT. Protein product: CASSALQSHPDTEAFF. The J gene is TRBJ1-1, the V gene TRBV5-6; D remains unclear. V dropped 4 bases and J dropped 3 bases, with 19 bases sitting between them. The CDR3 totals 16 residues. Germline V gives CDR1 SGHDT, CDR2 YYEEEE.